This T cell receptor beta chain came from a study of beta chain features in type 1 diabetes. Study-level findings and limits: There was no resolution here of whether HLA type influences TCRB rearrangement. cDNA-based reads could over-represent cells with high TCR expression. There was a moderate but significant shortening of TCRB CDR3s in all four CD4+ subsets of Type 1 diabetes patients. VDJ junctions from patients with type 1 diabetes contained fewer insertions and more deletions.

Expressed TCRB transcripts were sequenced, since all the RNA that had been isolated was reverse transcribed. Only in-frame clones appear in the TCRdb table, and some are missing; sequencing was by immunoSEQ multiplex PCR. Of hundreds of thousands of clones listed, 10% to 15% are singletons. V shed 0 bases and J 2 bases; nucleotides not matched to a gene: 7. The CDR3 consists of 16 residues. Germline-derived CDR1 and CDR2 are PRHDT and FYEKMQ (reference sequence). Note on this clone: Its specificity is unknown.

The V call is TRBV13, the J call TRBJ2-7; TRBD2 matches at 7 bases. Sample: naive CD4+ T cells from blood. The TCR originated in a man aged 18 to 35 in good health. CDR3 in DNA: TGTGCCAGCAGCTTAGGCTCGGGGACTACTCCCTACGAGCAGTACTTC. It yields the protein CASSLGSGTTPYEQYF.